Sequencing of this T cell receptor (beta chain) was carried out in a study of blood T cell repertoires in COVID-19. Libraries were prepared by immunoSEQ multiplex PCR; TCRdb keeps only in-frame clonotypes and omits some of them. The sample gives more than 90,000 clones, approximately 90% of which show up once; approximately 20% is in the top ten. The V gene's germline CDR1 is SGHTA and CDR2 FQGNSA. The CDR3 is 16 amino acids. Trimming removed 0 bases from V and 2 bases from J, with 8 bases in between. The sequencing sample was made of peripheral blood. The receptor was derived from a woman aged 60-75 years with COVID-19, enrolled during active disease. This chain joins TRBV7-2 and TRBJ2-6; maybe TRBD2 (5 bases). The CDR3 here is CASSLALSAGANVLTF. The DNA for the CDR3 is TGTGCCAGCAGCTTAGCTCTTAGCGCTGGGGCCAACGTCCTGACTTTC.